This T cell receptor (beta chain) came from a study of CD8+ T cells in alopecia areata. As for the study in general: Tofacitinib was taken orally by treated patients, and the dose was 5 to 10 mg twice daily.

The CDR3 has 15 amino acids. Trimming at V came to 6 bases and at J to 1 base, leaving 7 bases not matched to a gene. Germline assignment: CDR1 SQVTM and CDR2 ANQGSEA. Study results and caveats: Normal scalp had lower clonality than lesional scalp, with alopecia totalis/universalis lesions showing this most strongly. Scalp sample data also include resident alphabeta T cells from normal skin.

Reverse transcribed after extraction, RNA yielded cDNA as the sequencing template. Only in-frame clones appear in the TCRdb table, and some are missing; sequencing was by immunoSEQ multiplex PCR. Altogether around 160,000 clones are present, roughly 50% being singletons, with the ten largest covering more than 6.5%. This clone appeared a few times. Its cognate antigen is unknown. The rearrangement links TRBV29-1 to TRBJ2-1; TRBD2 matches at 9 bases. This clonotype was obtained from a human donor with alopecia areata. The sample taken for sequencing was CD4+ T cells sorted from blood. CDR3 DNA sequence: TGCAGCGTCGGACTAGCGCCAGCTTCCTACAATGAGCAGTTCTTC. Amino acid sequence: CSVGLAPASYNEQFF.